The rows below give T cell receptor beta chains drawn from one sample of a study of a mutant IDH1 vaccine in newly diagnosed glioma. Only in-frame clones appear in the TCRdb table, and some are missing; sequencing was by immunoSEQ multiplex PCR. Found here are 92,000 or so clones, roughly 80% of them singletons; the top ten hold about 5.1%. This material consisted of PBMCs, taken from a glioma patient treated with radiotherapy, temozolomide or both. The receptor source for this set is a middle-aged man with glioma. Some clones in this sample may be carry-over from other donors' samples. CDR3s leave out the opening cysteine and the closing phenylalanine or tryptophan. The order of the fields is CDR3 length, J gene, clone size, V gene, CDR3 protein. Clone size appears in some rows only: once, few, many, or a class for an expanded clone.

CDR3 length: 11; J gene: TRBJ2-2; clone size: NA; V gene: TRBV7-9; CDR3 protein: ASSLENTGELF
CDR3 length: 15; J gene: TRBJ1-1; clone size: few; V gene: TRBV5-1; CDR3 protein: ASSLWSSSGVDTEAF
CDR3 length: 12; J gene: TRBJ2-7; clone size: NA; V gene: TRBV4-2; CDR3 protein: ASSTRTGSYEQY
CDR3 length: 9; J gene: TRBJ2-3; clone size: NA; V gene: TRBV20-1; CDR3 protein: SARSPDTQY
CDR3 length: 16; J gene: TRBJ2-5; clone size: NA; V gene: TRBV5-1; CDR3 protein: ASSLPYPGTGASREQY
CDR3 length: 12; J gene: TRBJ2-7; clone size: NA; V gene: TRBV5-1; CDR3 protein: ASSWGEGMGEQY
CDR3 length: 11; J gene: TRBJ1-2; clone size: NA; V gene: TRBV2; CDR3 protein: ASSDGQYYGYT
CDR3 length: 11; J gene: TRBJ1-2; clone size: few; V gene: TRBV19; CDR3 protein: ASRTGHGSGYT
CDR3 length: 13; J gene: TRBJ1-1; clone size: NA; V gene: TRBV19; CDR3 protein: ASSIPRVWGTEAF
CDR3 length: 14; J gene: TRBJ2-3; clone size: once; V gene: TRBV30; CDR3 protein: AWKLGTPSYTDTQY
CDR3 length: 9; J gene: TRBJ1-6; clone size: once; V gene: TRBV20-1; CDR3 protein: SSGVNSPLH
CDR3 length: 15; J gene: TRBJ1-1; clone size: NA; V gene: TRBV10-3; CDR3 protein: AISESWLRSGDTEAF
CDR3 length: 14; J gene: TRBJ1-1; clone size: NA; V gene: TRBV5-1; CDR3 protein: ASSLGPSGGSFEAF
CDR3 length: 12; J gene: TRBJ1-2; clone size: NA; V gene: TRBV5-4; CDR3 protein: ASSLGGAGYGYT
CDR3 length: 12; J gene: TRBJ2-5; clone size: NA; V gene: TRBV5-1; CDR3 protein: ASSSEGWGETQY
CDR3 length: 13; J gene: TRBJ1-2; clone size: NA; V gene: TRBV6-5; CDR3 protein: ASSRGTGSNYGYT
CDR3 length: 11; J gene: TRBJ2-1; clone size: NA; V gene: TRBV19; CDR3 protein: ASSSGSHNEQF
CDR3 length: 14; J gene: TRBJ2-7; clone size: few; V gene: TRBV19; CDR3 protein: ASSMKEGPIYYEQY
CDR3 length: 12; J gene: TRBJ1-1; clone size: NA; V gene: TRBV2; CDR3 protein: ASEKGGVGTEAF
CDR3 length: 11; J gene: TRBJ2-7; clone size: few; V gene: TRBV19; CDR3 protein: ARPPGTRYEQY
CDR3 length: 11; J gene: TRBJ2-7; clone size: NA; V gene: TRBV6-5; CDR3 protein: ASSSGTFYEQY
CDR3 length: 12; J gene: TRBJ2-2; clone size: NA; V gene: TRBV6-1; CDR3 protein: ASSVWGGGGELF
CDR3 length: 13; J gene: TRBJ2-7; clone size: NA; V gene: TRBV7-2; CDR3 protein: ASSLFSGGQGEQY
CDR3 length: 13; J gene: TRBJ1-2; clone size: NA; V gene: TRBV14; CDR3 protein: ASSSRPDRIYGYT
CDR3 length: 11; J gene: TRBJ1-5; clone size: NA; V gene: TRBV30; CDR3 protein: AWSGQDNQPQH
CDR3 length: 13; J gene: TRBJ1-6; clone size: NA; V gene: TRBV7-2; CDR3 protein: ASSLAGTENSPLH
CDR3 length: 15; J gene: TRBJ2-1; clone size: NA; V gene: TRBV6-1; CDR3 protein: ASSEALLAGGPGEQF
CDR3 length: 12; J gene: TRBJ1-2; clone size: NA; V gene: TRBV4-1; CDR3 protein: ASSPGQGLYGYT
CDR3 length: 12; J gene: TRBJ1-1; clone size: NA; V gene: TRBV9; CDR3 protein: ASSPHDRNTEAF
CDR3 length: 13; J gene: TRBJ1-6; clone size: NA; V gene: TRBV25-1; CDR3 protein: ASSPLQGNNSPLH
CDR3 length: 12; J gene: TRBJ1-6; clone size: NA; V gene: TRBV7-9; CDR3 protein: ASSPEWGWAPLH
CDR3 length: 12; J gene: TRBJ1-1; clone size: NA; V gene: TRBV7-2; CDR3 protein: ASSLGTGVTEAF
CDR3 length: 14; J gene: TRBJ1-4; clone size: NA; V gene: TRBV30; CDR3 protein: AWMKWGMGNREKLF
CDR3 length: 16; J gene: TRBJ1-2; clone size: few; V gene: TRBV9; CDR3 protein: ASSNLLRDRGNNYGYT
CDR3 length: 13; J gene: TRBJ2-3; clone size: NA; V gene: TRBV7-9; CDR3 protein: ASSLWLGSTDTQY
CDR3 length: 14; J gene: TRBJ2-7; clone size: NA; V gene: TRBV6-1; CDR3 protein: ASSEAVPRAPYEQY
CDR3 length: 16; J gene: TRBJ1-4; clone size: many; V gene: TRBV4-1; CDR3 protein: ASSQDEGQGAVNEKLF
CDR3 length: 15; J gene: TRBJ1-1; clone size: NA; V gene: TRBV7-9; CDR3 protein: ASSHTDGIYQNTEAF
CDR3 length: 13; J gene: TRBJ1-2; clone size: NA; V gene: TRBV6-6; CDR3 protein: ASSYSSGPNYGYT
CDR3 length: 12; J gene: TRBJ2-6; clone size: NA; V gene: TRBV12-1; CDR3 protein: ASSFVTGANVLT
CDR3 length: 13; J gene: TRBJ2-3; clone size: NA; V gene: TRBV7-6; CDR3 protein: ASSLAGSGTDTQY
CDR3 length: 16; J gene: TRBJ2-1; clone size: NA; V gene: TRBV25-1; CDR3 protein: ASSGVTGADRRYNEQF
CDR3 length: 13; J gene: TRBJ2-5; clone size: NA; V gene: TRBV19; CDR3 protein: ASSLAGQGGETQY
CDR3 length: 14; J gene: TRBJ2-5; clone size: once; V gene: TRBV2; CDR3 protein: AIRRGSRPYQETQY
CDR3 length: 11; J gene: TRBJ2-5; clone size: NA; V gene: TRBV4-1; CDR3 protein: ASSSDWQETQY
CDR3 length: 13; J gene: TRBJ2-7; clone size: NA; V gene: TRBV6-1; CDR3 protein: ASSGVEGLSYEQY
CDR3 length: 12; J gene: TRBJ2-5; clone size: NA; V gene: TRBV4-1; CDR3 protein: ASSHPGLEETQY
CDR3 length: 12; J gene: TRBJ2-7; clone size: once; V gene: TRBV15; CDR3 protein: ATSRDTYSYEQY